Below are 27 T cell receptor beta chains sequenced from a single sample in a study of T cell responses to AZD1222 COVID-19 vaccine. Method: immunoSEQ multiplex PCR; TCRdb's copy keeps in-frame clones and lacks some. The sample yields 130,000 to 150,000 clones, roughly 90% seen once. The sequenced sample was peripheral blood, obtained on day 0 of AZD1222 vaccination. The receptors were gathered from an adult in good health.

V and J are TRBV27 and TRBJ2-1; D uncertain. With 2 bases removed from V and 5 bases from J, the gap between germline ends came to 13 bases. The CDR3 length is 15 residues. Per the germline V gene, CDR1 is MNHEY and CDR2 is SMNVEV (reference sequence). The CDR3: CASSLQFPGNNEQFF. CDR3 nucleotide sequence: TGTGCCAGCAGTTTACAGTTCCCAGGCAACAATGAGCAGTTCTTC.

This chain connects TRBV30 to TRBJ2-2; D unresolved. This CDR3 comprises 15 residues. Germline CDR1 and CDR2: GTSNPN and SVGIG (reference sequence). V lost 0 bases and J 2 bases, leaving 10 bases between the germline ends. The CDR3 nucleotides are TGTGCCTGGAGTGTACCCAGCGTAAACACCGGGGAGCTGTTTTTT. Its protein is CAWSVPSVNTGELFF.

This clone has only one observation. V and J are TRBV4-1 and TRBJ2-3; a possible D gene is TRBD2 (6 bases). The CDR3 has 16 amino acids. Trimming removed 0 bases from V and 2 bases from J, with 12 bases in between. CDR1 MGHRA and CDR2 YSYEKL come from the germline V gene. The CDR3 sequence: CASSQDPGTYTDTQYF. CDR3 nucleotide sequence: TGCGCCAGCAGCCAAGACCCCGGGACTTACACAGATACGCAGTATTTT.

The genes are TRBV7-2 and TRBJ1-2; weak D call: TRBD1 (5 bases). Trimming removed 5 bases from V and 7 bases from J, with 23 bases in between. From germline, CDR1 is SGHTA and CDR2 FQGNSA. There are 16 residues in the CDR3. CDR3 amino acids: CASSLSTLGDPGGYTF. DNA of the CDR3: TGTGCCAGCAGCCTATCCACTCTCGGGGACCCCGGTGGCTACACCTTC.

The J gene is TRBJ2-7, the V gene TRBV20-1; the D is unclear. The CDR3 length is 10 residues. CDR1 and CDR2 from the germline V gene are DFQATT and SNEGSKA (reference sequence). Trimming left V 2 bases short and J 6 bases short, with 5 bases between. CDR3 nucleotides: TGCAGTGCTAGAATGGTCGAGCAGTACTTC. Its protein product is CSARMVEQYF.

The chain links TRBV7-9 to TRBJ1-2; D possibly corresponds to TRBD1 (5 bases). With 2 bases removed from V and 2 bases from J, the gap between germline ends came to 9 bases. The CDR3 is 14 residues long. The germline gives CDR1 SEHNR, CDR2 FQNEAQ (reference sequence). CDR3 protein: CASSLYDRNYGYTF. For the CDR3, the DNA is TGTGCCAGCAGCTTATATGACAGAAACTATGGCTACACCTTC.

The chain links TRBV7-3 to TRBJ1-4; D unclear. The germline V and J ends were trimmed by 2 bases and 2 bases, with 12 bases remaining between them. Germline V gene data show CDR1 as SGHTA and CDR2 as FQGTGA. The CDR3 has 16 residues. CDR3 nucleotides: TGTGCCAGCAGCTTAGACGGGCCGCTCACTAATGAAAAACTGTTTTTT. As protein: CASSLDGPLTNEKLFF.

The chain links TRBV27 to TRBJ2-6; 11 bases agree with TRBD2. Germline CDR1 is MNHEY and CDR2 is SMNVEV (reference sequence). The CDR3 loop spans 19 amino acids. The J segment lost 0 bases and the V segment lost 4 bases, leaving 8 bases of the junction unmatched. CDR3 in DNA: TGTGCCAGCAGTTCGCCCCTTAGCGGGAGGGCCTCTGGGGCCAACGTCCTGACTTTC. As protein: CASSSPLSGRASGANVLTF.

This chain uses TRBV5-1 with TRBJ1-1; D unresolved. CDR3 length: 16 residues. Trimming pared 0 bases from V and 0 bases from J, leaving 12 bases between. Germline CDR1 is SGHRS and CDR2 is YFSETQ. The CDR3, as DNA: TGCGCCAGCAGCTTGGCCGGTACAGATTTGAACACTGAAGCTTTCTTT. Translation gives CASSLAGTDLNTEAFF.

V gene TRBV4-1 combines with J gene TRBJ2-2; TRBD2 aligns across 12 bases. Germline lookup yields CDR1 MGHRA and CDR2 YSYEKL. The CDR3 has 18 amino acids. Trimming took 7 bases from V and 6 from J; bases not matched to a gene: 15. DNA for the CDR3: TGCGCCAGCACCGCGACTACTAGCGGGAGGACGACCCCCGGGGAGCTGTTTTTT. It specifies CASTATTSGRTTPGELFF.

The rearrangement uses TRBV3-1 (or the pseudogene TRBV3-2) and TRBJ2-2; TRBD2 agrees at 11 bases. V gave up 6 bases and J gave up 5 bases; unmatched junction bases: 8. The CDR3 is made up of 16 amino acids. CDR1 and CDR2 from the germline V gene are LGHDT and YNNKEL (reference sequence). CDR3 sequence (DNA): TGTGCCAGCAGTCCTTTAGCGGGAGGGACTACCGGGGAGCTGTTTTTT. This sequence encodes CASSPLAGGTTGELFF.

The V call is TRBV7-9, the J call TRBJ2-7; D gene ambiguous. The germline V gene has CDR1 SEHNR and CDR2 FQNEAQ (reference sequence). The ends were cut back, 3 bases at V and 2 bases at J, with 8 bases in the middle. CDR3 length: 13 residues. In DNA form, the CDR3 reads TGTGCCAGCAGCTTGTACTGGCCCTACGAGCAGTACTTC. It yields the protein CASSLYWPYEQYF.

The chain is built from TRBV5-1 and TRBJ2-1; D perhaps matches TRBD2 (5 bases). V lost 2 bases and J lost 0, with 9 bases in between. CDR1 is SGHRS, CDR2 YFSETQ, per germline. CDR3 length: 15 amino acids. CDR3 nucleotide sequence: TGCGCCAGCAGCTTTGGGAGCGGCTCCTACAATGAGCAGTTCTTC. Protein: CASSFGSGSYNEQFF.

The V gene is TRBV28, the J gene TRBJ1-5; 11 bases agree with TRBD1. CDR1 is MDHEN, CDR2 SYDVKM, per germline. This CDR3 comprises 18 residues. Unmatched junction bases numbered 10, after V lost 4 bases and J lost 2 bases. The DNA of the CDR3 is TGTGCCAGCAGTTACCGGACAGGGGGCCCCGTCGGCAATCAGCCCCAGCATTTT. Translating it yields CASSYRTGGPVGNQPQHF.

The J gene is TRBJ2-2, the V gene TRBV6-5; 11 bases align to TRBD2. Germline loops: CDR1 MNHEY, CDR2 SVGAGI. V trimming: 2 bases; J trimming: 4 bases; junction bases outside the gene matches: 3. The CDR3 runs 16 residues. CDR3: CASSYGLAGGTGELFF. The CDR3 nucleotides are TGTGCCAGCAGTTACGGCCTAGCGGGAGGCACCGGGGAGCTGTTTTTT.

The gene calls are TRBV18 and TRBJ1-5; a possible D gene is TRBD1 (5 bases). The ends were cut back, 3 bases at V and 2 bases at J, with 11 bases in the middle. The CDR3 is 15 residues long. The germline CDR1 and CDR2 sequences are KGHSH and LQKENI. CDR3 sequence reads: CASSPGGTRNQPQHF. CDR3 coding DNA: TGTGCCAGCTCACCGGGGGGGACCCGCAATCAGCCCCAGCATTTT.

The V gene is TRBV6-1, the J gene TRBJ2-1; 9 nucleotides align to TRBD2. This CDR3 comprises 15 residues. The germline V gene has CDR1 MNHNS and CDR2 SASEGT. V shed 2 bases and J 5 bases; nucleotides not matched to a gene: 4. In nucleotides, the CDR3 is TGTGCCAGCAGTGAACAGCCTAGCGGGGACAATGAGCAGTTCTTC. It yields the protein CASSEQPSGDNEQFF.

This clone turned up a few times. V is TRBV2 and J is TRBJ1-6; D is uncertain. The V end lost 1 base, the J end lost 5 bases, and 6 bases lay between the germline ends. The CDR3 runs to 14 residues. CDR1 and CDR2 (germline): SNHLY, FYNNEI. This CDR3 is CASSEVSDNSPLHF. CDR3 coding DNA: TGTGCCAGCAGTGAAGTATCCGATAATTCACCCCTCCACTTT.

For the CDR3, the DNA is TGCGCCAGCAGCCAAGGTAACAGGAGAACCTACAATGAGCAGTTCTTC. As protein: CASSQGNRRTYNEQFF. The chain combines TRBV4-1 with TRBJ2-1; D possibly corresponds to TRBD1 (5 bases). The V and J ends lost 1 base and 2 bases respectively, with 12 bases between them. Looked up from germline, CDR1 is MGHRA and CDR2 is YSYEKL. The CDR3 length is 16 residues.

The gene calls are TRBV2 and TRBJ2-3; no clear D. Germline CDR1 reads SNHLY; CDR2 reads FYNNEI. This CDR3 contains 14 residues. V lost 5 bases and J lost 2, with 11 bases in between. CDR3 in amino acids: CASSPGIYTDTQYF. The CDR3 DNA sequence: TGTGCCAGCAGTCCCGGTATCTACACAGATACGCAGTATTTT.

V is TRBV4-1 and J is TRBJ2-1; 9 positions agree with TRBD1. The J segment lost 14 bases and the V segment lost 5 bases, leaving 10 bases of the junction unmatched. The CDR3 covers 13 residues. Per the germline V gene, CDR1 is MGHRA and CDR2 is YSYEKL. In nucleotides, the CDR3 is TGCGCCAGCAGCACTTATGACAGGGGGAAGAAGTTCTTC. Translating gives CASSTYDRGKKFF.

This rearrangement joins TRBV2 to TRBJ1-5; TRBD1 is a possible D gene (5 bases). Trimming removed 6 bases from V and 1 base from J, with 16 bases in between. Germline CDR1 and CDR2: SNHLY and FYNNEI. This CDR3 has 16 residues. CDR3 sequence: CASSMTVAWSNQPQHF. In nucleotides, the CDR3 is TGTGCCAGCAGCATGACAGTGGCCTGGAGCAATCAGCCCCAGCATTTT.

CDR3 sequence: CASSDDSSYGYTF. As DNA, the CDR3 is TGTGCCAGCAGTGATGACAGTTCCTATGGCTACACCTTC. The chain combines TRBV2 with TRBJ1-2; possible D gene TRBD1, 5 bases. The CDR3 is made up of 13 amino acids. The V end was cut by 3 bases, the J end by 4 bases, with 9 bases between. CDR1 is SNHLY, CDR2 FYNNEI, per germline.

The chain is built from TRBV2 and TRBJ2-1, with 9 bases lining up with TRBD2. The germline V gene has CDR1 SNHLY and CDR2 FYNNEI. The CDR3 contains 16 residues. Unmatched junction bases numbered 8, after V lost 4 bases and J lost 4 bases. This CDR3 reads CASSAIGLALYNEQFF. CDR3 coding DNA: TGTGCCAGCAGTGCGATCGGACTAGCGCTATACAATGAGCAGTTCTTC.

This chain links TRBV6-5 with TRBJ2-1; D unresolved. The V and J ends lost 2 bases and 6 bases respectively, with 14 bases between them. This CDR3 contains 15 residues. Germline loops: CDR1 MNHEY, CDR2 SVGAGI. CDR3 sequence reads: CASSYLGKPSNEQFF. CDR3 in DNA: TGTGCCAGCAGTTACCTAGGAAAACCCTCCAATGAGCAGTTCTTC.

The chain links TRBV5-6 to TRBJ1-4; TRBD1 aligns across 7 bases. Germline V gene sequence: CDR1 SGHDT, CDR2 YYEEEE. The CDR3 runs 14 residues. Germline trimming cut 0 bases from V and 6 bases from J; bases unmatched to any gene: 2. CDR3 DNA sequence: TGTGCCAGCAGCTTGGTCGGGACAGATGAAAAACTGTTTTTT. Protein product: CASSLVGTDEKLFF. The whole variable domain, filled in from reference TRBV5-6 and TRBJ1-4, reads DAGVTQSPTHLIKTRGQQVTLRCSPKSGHDTVSWYQQALGQGPQFIFQYYEEEERQRGNFPDRFSGHQFPNYSSELNVNALLLGDSALYLCASSLVGTDEKLFFGSGTQLSVL.

The chain employs TRBV9 and TRBJ2-7, with D possibly matching TRBD2 (6 bases). Germline-derived CDR1 and CDR2 are SGDLS and YYNGEE. V was clipped by 2 bases and J by 4 bases, with 13 bases between them. This CDR3 comprises 14 residues. This chain's CDR3 is CASSVGGSAYEQYF. CDR3 nucleotides: TGTGCCAGCAGCGTCGGGGGTAGCGCGTACGAGCAGTACTTC.